The 30 T cell receptor beta chains given below trace back to one sample, sequenced in a study of immune heterogeneity within non-small cell lung tumors. Bulk tumor genomic DNA, about 600 ng per sample, was the template. Each primary tumor yielded several biopsies, collected far apart from one another at surgery. Curative surgery was performed on patients who had untreated, newly diagnosed non-small cell lung cancer. Multiplex PCR employing 32 V and 13 J primers generated amplicons of the TCR beta CDR3. TCRdb redid the calling of the multiplex PCR reads with MiXCR, one entry per CDR3 protein. The data show roughly 14,000 distinct CDR3 sequences, approximately 30% seen once. The sequencing sample was made of lung tumor tissue. The receptors were gathered from a man in his forties with non-small cell lung cancer.

This clonotype is medium-sized. This rearrangement joins TRBV19 to TRBJ1-2; 9 positions match TRBD1. The length of the CDR3 is 17 residues. V gave up 8 bases and J gave up 2 bases; unmatched junction bases: 15. Germline V gene data show CDR1 as LNHDA and CDR2 as SQIVND (reference sequence). The CDR3 nucleotides are TGTGCCAGTCAACCTACCTCTGCACAGGGGGCAAACTATGGCTACACCTTC. This gives the protein CASQPTSAQGANYGYTF.

This sequence joins TRBV10-2 and TRBJ1-2; D is unclear. Germline V gene data show CDR1 as WSHSY and CDR2 as SAAADI. The CDR3 length is 13 residues. Trimming pared 0 bases from V and 7 bases from J, leaving 9 bases between. CDR3 sequence (DNA): TGCGCCAGCAGTGAGTCGGGTACTGGTGGCTACACCTTC. Translated: CASSESGTGGYTF.

By frequency in the sample, this clonotype is medium-sized. The V gene is TRBV20-1, the J gene TRBJ1-5, with D perhaps TRBD1 (6 bases). V shed 5 bases and J shed 3 bases, with 11 bases lying between them. The CDR3 is 13 amino acids. The germline gives CDR1 DFQATT, CDR2 SNEGSKA (reference sequence). The CDR3 region is CSAPQGVNQPQHF. The DNA for the CDR3 is TGCAGTGCTCCACAGGGAGTCAATCAGCCCCAGCATTTT.

This clonotype was found a few times. This chain connects TRBV20-1 to TRBJ1-1; D possibly corresponds to TRBD1 (6 bases). The germline V gene has CDR1 DFQATT and CDR2 SNEGSKA (reference sequence). The CDR3 has 14 amino acids. V gave up 6 bases and J gave up 5 bases, with 19 bases separating them. CDR3 in amino acids: CSAPPGTRGTEAFF. The CDR3 coding sequence is TGCAGTGCCCCCCCCGGGACACGGGGGACTGAAGCTTTCTTT.

Remarks on this clonotype: A read error may explain this, as a much larger clone is one base away. The genes are TRBV5-1 and TRBJ1-2; 8 nucleotides match TRBD1. CDR1 is SGHRS, CDR2 YFSETQ, per germline. The CDR3 consists of 14 residues. V shed 4 bases, J shed 8 bases, and the junction held 10 bases outside the gene matches. CDR3 sequence: CASSLGTGARGYTF. The CDR3 DNA reads as TGCGCCAGCAGCCTAGGGACAGGCGCGCGGGGCTACACCTTC.

There are a few counts of this clonotype. This sequence may be a read error, since a much larger clone differs from it by one base. This chain uses TRBV30 with TRBJ1-2; possible D gene TRBD1, 5 bases. This CDR3 region has 15 residues. The germline V gene encodes CDR1 GTSNPN and CDR2 SVGIG (reference sequence). The CDR3 here is CAWTMGGDGGYGHTF. DNA of the CDR3: TGTGCCTGGACTATGGGGGGAGATGGTGGCTATGGCCACACCTTC.

Only one count was recorded for this clonotype. This may come from a read error, since a much larger clone is one base off. The V and J genes are TRBV6-1 and TRBJ1-5; 7 nucleotides align to TRBD1. Germline CDR1 MNHNS, CDR2 SASEGT. The CDR3 is 15 amino acids. With V trimmed by 5 bases and J by 4 bases, 8 bases remained unmatched. The CDR3 region is CASSRTGEVNQPQHF. The CDR3 nucleotides read TGTGCCAGCAGTCGAACAGGGGAGGTGAATCAGCCCCAGCATTTT.

Comments on this clonotype: A much bigger clone sits one base away, suggesting this may be a read error. The chain combines TRBV5-1 with TRBJ2-7; the D gene is possibly TRBD1 (5 bases). The CDR3 runs 15 residues. Germline CDR1 and CDR2: SGHRS and YFSETQ. Trimming removed 0 bases from V and 3 bases from J, with 13 bases in between. The CDR3 protein is CASSLDGRVFYEQYF. The CDR3 DNA reads as TGCGCCAGCAGCTTGGATGGCAGGGTGTTCTACGAGCAGTACTTC.

Many counts were recorded for this clonotype. The V and J genes are TRBV30 and TRBJ2-7, with D perhaps assigned TRBD1 or TRBD2 (6 bases each). Trimming left V 8 bases short and J 7 bases short, with 15 bases between. This CDR3 comprises 11 residues. Per germline, CDR1 GTSNPN and CDR2 SVGIG (reference sequence). CDR3 DNA: TGTGCCGAGCCGGGGGCTGGAGAGCAGTACTTC. Translation gives CAEPGAGEQYF.

The chain combines TRBV3-1 with TRBJ2-4; D remains ambiguous. Germline loops: CDR1 LGHDT, CDR2 YNNKEL (reference sequence). The V end lost 0 bases, the J end lost 2 bases, and 14 bases lay between the germline ends. The CDR3 consists of 17 residues. CDR3 nucleotides: TGTGCCAGCAGCCAAGAGATTAAGTGGGTGACCAAAAACATTCAGTACTTC. Protein sequence: CASSQEIKWVTKNIQYF.

The chain links TRBV4-1 to TRBJ2-1; D is unclear. Germline loops: CDR1 MGHRA, CDR2 YSYEKL. The CDR3 is 13 amino acids. V shed 4 bases and J shed 10 bases, with 14 bases lying between them. The DNA for the CDR3 is TGCGCCAGCAGCCCCGACCTCGGACGGGAGCAGTTCTTC. This gives the protein CASSPDLGREQFF.

The chain couples TRBV28 to TRBJ1-2, with D tentatively TRBD1 (6 bases). Trimming stripped 6 bases from V and 8 bases from J, with 19 bases between. Germline CDR1 and CDR2: MDHEN and SYDVKM. The length of the CDR3 is 14 residues. CDR3 sequence reads: CASRRRGALWGYTF. CDR3 bases: TGTGCCAGCAGGCGACGGGGGGCGCTGTGGGGCTACACCTTC.

This clonotype was found many times. CDR3 loop: CASSTPGLNTEAFF. The CDR3 region has the DNA TGTGCCAGTAGTACACCGGGACTTAACACTGAAGCTTTCTTT. The rearrangement joins TRBV19 to TRBJ1-1; D is possibly TRBD1 (5 bases). The CDR3 is made up of 14 amino acids. The V gene lost 4 bases and the J gene lost 2 bases, with 11 bases spanning the gap. Germline-derived CDR1 and CDR2 are LNHDA and SQIVND (reference sequence). Looking up the rest from reference TRBV19 and TRBJ1-1 gives the full variable domain: DGGITQSPKYLFRKEGQNVTLSCEQNLNHDAMYWYRQDPGQGLRLIYYSQIVNDFQKGDIAEGYSVSREKKESFPLTVTSAQKNPTAFYLCASSTPGLNTEAFFGQGTRLTVV.

With respect to this clonotype: A much bigger clone sits one base away, suggesting this may be a read error. This rearrangement joins TRBV20-1 to TRBJ2-3; unclear D gene. The CDR3 contains 13 residues. Germline-derived CDR1 and CDR2 are DFQATT and SNEGSKA (reference sequence). The CDR3 bases are TGCGGTGCCCCCAGACCTGGCACAGATACGCAGTATTTT. Translated: CGAPRPGTDTQYF.

Only a few counts were recorded for this clonotype. For the CDR3, the DNA is TGTGCCAGCAGCTTGGATACGGTGAACACCGGGGAGCTGTTTTTT. Its protein product is CASSLDTVNTGELFF. The V gene is TRBV5-5, the J gene TRBJ2-2; no clear D. V was trimmed by 0 bases and J by 1 base, leaving 7 bases between them. This CDR3 comprises 15 residues. Germline V gene sequence: CDR1 SGHKS, CDR2 YYEKEE (reference sequence). Drawing the rest from reference TRBV5-5 and TRBJ2-2, the complete variable domain is DAGVTQSPTHLIKTRGQQVTLRCSPISGHKSVSWYQQVLGQGPQFIFQYYEKEERGRGNFPDRFSARQFPNYSSELNVNALLLGDSALYLCASSLDTVNTGELFFGEGSRLTVL.

Judged by abundance, this clonotype is medium-sized. The chain recombines TRBV6-1 with TRBJ2-7; TRBD1 matches 7 bases. V trimming: 7 bases; J trimming: 3 bases; junction bases outside the gene matches: 6. CDR1 MNHNS and CDR2 SASEGT come from the germline V gene. This CDR3 is built from 13 residues. CDR3 loop: CASIRTGDYEQYF. The CDR3 DNA reads as TGTGCCAGCATAAGGACAGGAGACTACGAGCAGTACTTC.

Concerning this clonotype: This sequence may be a read error, since a much larger clone differs from it by one base. The chain employs TRBV5-6 and TRBJ2-1; 7 nucleotides agree with TRBD2. This CDR3 has 14 amino acids. Germline V lookup: CDR1 SGHDT, CDR2 YYEEEE. V lost 2 bases and J lost 8; bases outside the gene matches: 7. The CDR3 DNA follows: TGTGCCAGCAGCTTCGTGACTAGCTTTTATGAGCAGTTCTTC. Translating it yields CASSFVTSFYEQFF.

This clonotype was recorded many times. The chain recombines TRBV20-1 with TRBJ2-7; the D gene is possibly TRBD1 (5 bases). The V and J ends lost 7 bases and 0 bases respectively, with 7 bases between them. In germline, CDR1 is DFQATT, CDR2 SNEGSKA (reference sequence). The CDR3 contains 11 residues. The CDR3 here is CSVGVSYEQYF. DNA for the CDR3: TGCAGTGTAGGGGTCTCCTACGAGCAGTACTTC.

This clonotype is categorized as medium-sized. The chain employs TRBV6-1 and TRBJ2-7, with 14 positions matching TRBD2. CDR3 length: 14 residues. Per germline, CDR1 MNHNS and CDR2 SASEGT. V was pared by 4 bases and J by 6 bases, with 2 bases of the junction left unmatched. The DNA of the CDR3 is TGTGCCAGCAGTGCCGGGACTAGCGGGAGCGAGCAGTACTTC. Its protein product is CASSAGTSGSEQYF.

The chain joins TRBV25-1 to TRBJ2-7; D possibly corresponds to TRBD2 (6 bases). V lost 4 bases, J lost 6 bases, and 13 bases lay in between. This CDR3 contains 13 residues. Germline loops: CDR1 MGHDK, CDR2 SYGVNS. The CDR3 DNA follows: TGTGCCAGCAGTGCCCTGGGGGGACTCGAGCAGTACTTC. It specifies CASSALGGLEQYF.

A note on this clonotype: Given a much more abundant clone one base away, this may be a read error. V usage is TRBV28 and J usage is TRBJ1-5; D remains ambiguous. Germline values: CDR1 MDHEN, CDR2 SYDVKM. CDR3 length: 15 amino acids. As DNA, the CDR3 is TGTGCCAGCAGTTTACGTAGCGGGCCTAATCAGCCCAAGCATTTT. Protein product: CASSLRSGPNQPKHF.

This clonotype came up a few times. This chain joins TRBV15 and TRBJ2-3; no reliable D call. Germline lookup yields CDR1 LNHNV and CDR2 YYDKDF (reference sequence). This CDR3 contains 12 residues. V was clipped by 2 bases and J by 4 bases, with 4 bases between them. The CDR3 loop reads CATSRRSDTQYF. Here the CDR3 DNA reads TGTGCCACCAGCAGAAGGTCAGATACGCAGTATTTT.

About this clonotype itself: A much larger clone lies one base from this, so it may be a read error. The chain joins TRBV20-1 to TRBJ2-1, with a weak D call TRBD2 (6 bases). This CDR3 is 14 amino acids long. V shed 3 bases and J shed 4 bases, with 13 bases lying between them. Germline-derived CDR1 and CDR2 are DFQATT and SNEGSKA (reference sequence). The CDR3 protein is CSASSLGRYNEQFF. The CDR3 coding sequence is TGCAGTGCTAGTTCCCTTGGGAGGTACAATGAGCAGTTCTTC.

This clonotype was picked up a small number of times. This rearrangement joins TRBV10-1 to TRBJ1-2; D not certain. The CDR3 is made up of 13 amino acids. In germline, CDR1 is WNHNN, CDR2 SYGVQD (reference sequence). Between the trimmed V and J ends, which lost 0 bases and 9 bases, there was a span of 11 bases. The CDR3 is CASSESLGSRYTF. The CDR3 nucleotides read TGCGCCAGCAGTGAGTCCCTGGGATCGCGCTACACCTTC.

This clonotype was detected only a few times. The chain combines TRBV4-1 with TRBJ2-7; D not certain. V was cut by 4 bases and J by 2 bases, with 12 bases left in between. Per germline, CDR1 MGHRA and CDR2 YSYEKL. The CDR3 loop spans 14 amino acids. CDR3 DNA: TGCGCCAGCAGCCCCCGGAGCAAGACCTACGAGCAGTACTTC. Its translation is CASSPRSKTYEQYF.

This clonotype was observed a handful of times. The CDR3 bases are TGTGCCAGCAGCTTAGGCGGACAGGGAGGAGAGACCCAGTACTTC. It translates to CASSLGGQGGETQYF. The chain is built from TRBV7-2 and TRBJ2-5, with 8 bases fitting TRBD1. The CDR3 runs 15 residues. In germline, CDR1 is SGHTA, CDR2 FQGNSA. Trimming at V came to 1 base and at J to 4 bases, leaving 5 bases not matched to a gene.

Regarding this clonotype: A much larger clonotype is one base distant, so this may be a read error. V usage is TRBV20-1 and J usage is TRBJ1-2; perhaps TRBD1 as D (6 bases). The CDR3 runs to 14 residues. V was clipped by 8 bases and J by 8 bases, with 24 bases between them. Germline V gene lookup returns CDR1 DFQATT and CDR2 SNEGSKA (reference sequence). The CDR3 DNA reads as TGCAGTTCCCCACCATCAGGGGTCGCGGGGGGCTACACCTTC. This sequence encodes CSSPPSGVAGGYTF.

This clonotype was seen more than once but under ten times. This sequence joins TRBV18 and TRBJ1-6; TRBD1 matches at 7 bases. Germline CDR1 reads KGHSH; CDR2 reads LQKENI. CDR3 size: 15 residues. J was trimmed by 9 bases and V by 0 bases; bases with no gene match: 5. CDR3 protein: CASSPPGQQSSPLHF. CDR3 nucleotides: TGTGCCAGCTCACCACCGGGACAGCAGAGTTCACCCCTCCACTTT.

This clonotype was found a few times. A read error is possible here, since a much larger clone lies one base away. V usage is TRBV6-1 and J usage is TRBJ1-5; D might be TRBD1 (5 bases). V shed 8 bases and J shed 3 bases, with 23 bases lying between them. This CDR3 contains 17 residues. Germline CDR1 MNHNS, CDR2 SASEGT. CDR3 DNA sequence: TGTGCCAGCCGAAATCCGAATACAACAGGAAACAATCAGCCCCAGCATTTT. Encoded protein: CASRNPNTTGNNQPQHF.

As DNA, the CDR3 is TGTGCCTGGAGTGTACGGGTCGGGGACAAACTGTTTTTT. Residues: CAWSVRVGDKLFF. The rearrangement uses TRBV30 and TRBJ1-4; TRBD1 might be the D (5 bases). V was shortened by 0 bases and J by 11 bases, with 13 bases between the two germline ends. CDR1 GTSNPN and CDR2 SVGIG come from the germline V gene (reference sequence). The CDR3 contains 13 residues.